Below, 8 T cell receptor beta chains from the same sample are listed, as sequenced in a study of T cells in tumors after PD-1 blockade. Data came from immunoSEQ multiplex PCR; TCRdb stores just in-frame clones and leaves some out. Of about 47,000 clones in the sample, roughly 79% are singletons; the top ten hold approximately 15%. The sample was PBMCs, taken before anti-PD-1 treatment. The source of these receptors is a human donor with basal cell carcinoma.

The J gene is TRBJ2-1, the V gene TRBV28; D call uncertain. Germline CDR1 and CDR2: MDHEN and SYDVKM. The CDR3 has 13 amino acids. Trimming pared 6 bases from V and 0 bases from J, leaving 6 bases between. As DNA, the CDR3 is TGTGCCAGCAGGGGCCGCTCCTACAATGAGCAGTTCTTC. It specifies CASRGRSYNEQFF.

Here the CDR3 reads CASIRVRGETDTQYF. Written as DNA, the CDR3 is TGTGCCAGCATCCGGGTCAGGGGAGAGACAGATACGCAGTATTTT. The chain couples TRBV5-5 to TRBJ2-3, with D perhaps TRBD1 (6 bases). This CDR3 is built from 15 residues. CDR1 is SGHKS and CDR2 is YYEKEE in the germline V gene (reference sequence). Trimming took off 6 bases at V and 3 bases at J, with 17 bases between the two ends.

The J gene is TRBJ1-2, the V gene TRBV30; D is ambiguous. Germline loops: CDR1 GTSNPN, CDR2 SVGIG (reference sequence). Trimming stripped 1 base from V and 8 bases from J, with 8 bases between. The CDR3 consists of 11 residues. This CDR3 is CAWSAGGGYTF. In nucleotides, the CDR3 is TGTGCCTGGAGTGCCGGAGGGGGCTACACCTTC.

This clone has only one observation. The chain employs TRBV28 and TRBJ2-2, with D possibly TRBD1 on 6 matching bases. This CDR3 spans 15 amino acids. CDR1 and CDR2 (germline): MDHEN, SYDVKM. The germline V and J ends were trimmed by 5 bases and 6 bases, with 16 bases remaining between them. Here the CDR3 DNA reads TGTGCCAGCAGTCAATATAGGGGGTCGGCCGGGGAGCTGTTTTTT. It specifies CASSQYRGSAGELFF.

The table lists this clone with a few counts. The rearrangement joins TRBV28 to TRBJ2-7, with D unresolved. V lost 5 bases to trimming and J lost 3 bases, with 8 bases between them. Germline lookup yields CDR1 MDHEN and CDR2 SYDVKM. CDR3 length: 12 amino acids. In nucleotides, the CDR3 is TGTGCCAGCAGTACGAGGCGCTACGAGCAGTACTTC. Translated, it gives CASSTRRYEQYF. The full variable domain, with the rest looked up from reference TRBV28 and TRBJ2-7, is DVKVTQSSRYLVKRTGEKVFLECVQDMDHENMFWYRQDPGLGLRLIYFSYDVKMKEKGDIPEGYSVSREKKERFSLILESASTNQTSMYLCASSTRRYEQYFGPGTRLTVT.

The chain joins TRBV5-4 to TRBJ1-2, with a possible D match to TRBD1 (6 bases). V lost 0 bases to trimming and J lost 4 bases, with 19 bases between them. In germline, CDR1 is SGHNT, CDR2 YYREEE (reference sequence). This CDR3 region has 17 residues. The CDR3: CASSLAEGGRTVYGYTF. CDR3 sequence (DNA): TGTGCCAGCAGCTTGGCTGAGGGGGGGCGAACGGTCTATGGCTACACCTTC.

The chain couples TRBV18 to TRBJ2-3, with TRBD2 matching 14 bases. The V gene end was trimmed by 3 bases and the J gene end by 3 bases; junction bases not matched to a gene: 8. The CDR3 consists of 18 residues. Germline V CDR1 and CDR2: KGHSH, LQKENI. Written as DNA, the CDR3 is TGTGCCAGCTCACCTATTAGGACTAGCGGGAGGTTGACAGATACGCAGTATTTT. This translates into CASSPIRTSGRLTDTQYF.

This clone occurred a few times. V and J are TRBV5-4 and TRBJ2-7; 10 bases are a match to TRBD2. V gave up 2 bases and J gave up 7 bases; unmatched junction bases: 9. The germline CDR1 and CDR2 sequences are SGHNT and YYREEE (reference sequence). The CDR3 extends over 15 amino acids. CDR3 DNA: TGTGCCAGCAGCTTTTTTAGCGGGGGGCTCCGGGAGCAGTACTTC. Amino acid sequence: CASSFFSGGLREQYF.